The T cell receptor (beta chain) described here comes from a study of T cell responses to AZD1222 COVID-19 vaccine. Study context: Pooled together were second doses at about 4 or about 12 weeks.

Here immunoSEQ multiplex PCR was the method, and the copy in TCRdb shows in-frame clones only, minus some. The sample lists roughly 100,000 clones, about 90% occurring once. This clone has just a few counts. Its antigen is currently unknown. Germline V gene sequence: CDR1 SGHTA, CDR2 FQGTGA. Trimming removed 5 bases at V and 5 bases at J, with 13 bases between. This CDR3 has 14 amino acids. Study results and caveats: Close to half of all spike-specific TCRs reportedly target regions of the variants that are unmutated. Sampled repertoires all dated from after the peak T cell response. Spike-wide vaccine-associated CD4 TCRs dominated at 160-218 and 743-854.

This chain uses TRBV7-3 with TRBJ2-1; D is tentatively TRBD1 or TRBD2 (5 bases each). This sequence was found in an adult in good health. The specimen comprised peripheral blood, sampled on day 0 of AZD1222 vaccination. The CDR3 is CASSQLGANNEQFF. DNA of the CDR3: TGTGCCAGCAGCCAACTCGGGGCCAACAATGAGCAGTTCTTC.